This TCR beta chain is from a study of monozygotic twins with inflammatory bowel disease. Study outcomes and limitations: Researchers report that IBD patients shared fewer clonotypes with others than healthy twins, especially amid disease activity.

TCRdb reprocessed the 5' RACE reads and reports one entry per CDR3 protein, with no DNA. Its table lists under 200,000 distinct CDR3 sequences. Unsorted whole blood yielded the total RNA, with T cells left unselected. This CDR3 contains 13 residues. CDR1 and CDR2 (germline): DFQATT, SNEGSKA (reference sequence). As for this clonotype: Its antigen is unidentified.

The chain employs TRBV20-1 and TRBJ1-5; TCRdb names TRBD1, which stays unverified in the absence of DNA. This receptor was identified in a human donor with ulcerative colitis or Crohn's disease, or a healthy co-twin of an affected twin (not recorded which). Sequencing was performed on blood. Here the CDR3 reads CSANPGGNQPQHF.